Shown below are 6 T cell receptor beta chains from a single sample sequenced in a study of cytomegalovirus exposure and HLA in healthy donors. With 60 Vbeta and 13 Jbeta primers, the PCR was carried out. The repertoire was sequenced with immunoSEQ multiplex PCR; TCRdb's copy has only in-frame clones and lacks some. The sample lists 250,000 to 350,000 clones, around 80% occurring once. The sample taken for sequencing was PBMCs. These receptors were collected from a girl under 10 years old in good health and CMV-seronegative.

The CDR3 DNA sequence: TGTGCCAGCAGTTTACGGGACAGGGGGCTTCGCGATGAGCAGTTCTTC. Protein product: CASSLRDRGLRDEQFF. The genes are TRBV28 and TRBJ2-1; 12 bases match TRBD1. Germline loops: CDR1 MDHEN, CDR2 SYDVKM. The CDR3 length is 16 residues. The V segment lost 2 bases and the J segment 8 bases; nucleotides outside the gene matches: 7.

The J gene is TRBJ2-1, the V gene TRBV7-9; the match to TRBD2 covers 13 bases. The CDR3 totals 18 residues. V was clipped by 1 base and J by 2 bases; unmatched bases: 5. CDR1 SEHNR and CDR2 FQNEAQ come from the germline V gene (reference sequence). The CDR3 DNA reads TGTGCCAGCAGCTTAGGAGTACTAGCGGGAGGGCCCTACAATGAGCAGTTCTTC. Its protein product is CASSLGVLAGGPYNEQFF.

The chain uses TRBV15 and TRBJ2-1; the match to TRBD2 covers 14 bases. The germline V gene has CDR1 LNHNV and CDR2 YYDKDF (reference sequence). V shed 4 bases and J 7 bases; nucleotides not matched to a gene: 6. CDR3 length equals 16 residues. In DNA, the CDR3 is TGTGCCACCAGCACACGGACTAGCGGGAGGTATAATGAGCAGTTCTTC. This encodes CATSTRTSGRYNEQFF. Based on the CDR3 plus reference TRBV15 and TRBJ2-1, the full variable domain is DAMVIQNPRYQVTQFGKPVTLSCSQTLNHNVMYWYQQKSSQAPKLLFHYYDKDFNNEADTPDNFQSRRPNTSFCFLDIRSPGLGDTAMYLCATSTRTSGRYNEQFFGPGTRLTVL.

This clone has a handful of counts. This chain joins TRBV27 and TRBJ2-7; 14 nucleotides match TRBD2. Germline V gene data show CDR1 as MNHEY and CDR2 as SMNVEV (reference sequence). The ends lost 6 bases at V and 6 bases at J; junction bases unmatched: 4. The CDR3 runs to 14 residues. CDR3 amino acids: CASRGLAGVGEQYF. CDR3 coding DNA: TGTGCCAGCAGGGGACTAGCGGGAGTAGGCGAGCAGTACTTC.

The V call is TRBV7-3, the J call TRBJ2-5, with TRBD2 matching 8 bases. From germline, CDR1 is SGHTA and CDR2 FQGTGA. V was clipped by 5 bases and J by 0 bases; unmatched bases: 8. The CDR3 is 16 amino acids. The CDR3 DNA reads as TGTGCCAGCAGCCCCAACGGCGGGGGGTACCAAGAGACCCAGTACTTC. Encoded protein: CASSPNGGGYQETQYF.

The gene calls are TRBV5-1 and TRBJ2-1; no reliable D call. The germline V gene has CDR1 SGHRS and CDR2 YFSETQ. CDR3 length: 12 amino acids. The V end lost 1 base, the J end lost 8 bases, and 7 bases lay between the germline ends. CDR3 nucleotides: TGCGCCAGCAGCTTGACCACAGATGAGCAGTTCTTC. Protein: CASSLTTDEQFF.